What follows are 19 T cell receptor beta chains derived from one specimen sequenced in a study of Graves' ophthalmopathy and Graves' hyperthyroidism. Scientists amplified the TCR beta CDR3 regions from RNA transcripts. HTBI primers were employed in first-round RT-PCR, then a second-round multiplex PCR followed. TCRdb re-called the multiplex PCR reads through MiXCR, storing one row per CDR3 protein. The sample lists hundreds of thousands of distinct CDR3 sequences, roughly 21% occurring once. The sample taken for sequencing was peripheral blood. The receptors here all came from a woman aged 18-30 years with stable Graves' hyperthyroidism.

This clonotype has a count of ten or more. This CDR3 reads CASSLDRAGAGYEQYF. In DNA, the CDR3 is TGTGCCAGCAGCTTAGATCGTGCGGGAGCAGGCTACGAGCAGTACTTC. V is TRBV11-2 and J is TRBJ2-7, with 7 bases identical to TRBD2. CDR1 and CDR2 (germline): SGHAT, FQNNGV. V lost 0 bases, J lost 3 bases, and 8 bases stayed unmatched. This CDR3 has 16 residues.

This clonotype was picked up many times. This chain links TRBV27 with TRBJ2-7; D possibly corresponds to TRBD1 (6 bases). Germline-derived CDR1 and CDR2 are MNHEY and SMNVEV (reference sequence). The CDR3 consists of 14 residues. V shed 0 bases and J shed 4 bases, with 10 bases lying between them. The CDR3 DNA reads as TGTGCCAGCAGTTTATCAGCCAGGGGTTACGAGCAGTACTTC. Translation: CASSLSARGYEQYF.

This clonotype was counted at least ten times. The CDR3 nucleotides are TGTGCCAGCAGTGATGACGGACGTATTGGCTACACCTTC. Translated: CASSDDGRIGYTF. The chain recombines TRBV6-1 with TRBJ1-2; D gene ambiguous. This CDR3 is built from 13 residues. Germline V CDR1 and CDR2: MNHNS, SASEGT. V shed 3 bases and J shed 7 bases, with 12 bases lying between them.

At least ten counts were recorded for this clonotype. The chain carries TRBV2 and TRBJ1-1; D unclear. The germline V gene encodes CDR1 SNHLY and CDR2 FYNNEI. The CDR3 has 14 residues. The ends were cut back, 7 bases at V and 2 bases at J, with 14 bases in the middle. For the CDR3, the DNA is TGTGCCAGCACCCTCCAAACGGTAAACACTGAAGCTTTCTTT. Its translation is CASTLQTVNTEAFF.

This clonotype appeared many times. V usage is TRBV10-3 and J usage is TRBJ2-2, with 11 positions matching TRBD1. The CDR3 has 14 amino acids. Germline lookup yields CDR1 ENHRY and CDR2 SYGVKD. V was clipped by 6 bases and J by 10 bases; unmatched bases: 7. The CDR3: CAISDGTGGEELFF. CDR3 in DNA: TGTGCCATCAGCGATGGGACAGGGGGTGAGGAGCTGTTTTTT.

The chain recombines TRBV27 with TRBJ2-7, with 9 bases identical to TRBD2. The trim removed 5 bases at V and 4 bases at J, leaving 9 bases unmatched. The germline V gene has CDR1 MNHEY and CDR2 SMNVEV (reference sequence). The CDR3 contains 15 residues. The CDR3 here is CASSTRLAEKYEQYF. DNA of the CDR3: TGTGCCAGCAGTACCCGACTAGCGGAAAAATACGAGCAGTACTTC.

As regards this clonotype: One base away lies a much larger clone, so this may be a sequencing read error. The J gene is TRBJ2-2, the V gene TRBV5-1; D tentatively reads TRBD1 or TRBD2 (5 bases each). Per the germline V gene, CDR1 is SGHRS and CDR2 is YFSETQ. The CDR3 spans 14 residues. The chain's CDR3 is CASSRGRGTEELFF. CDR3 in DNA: TGCGCCAGCAGTCGGGGCAGAGGCACCGAGGAGCTGTTTTTT. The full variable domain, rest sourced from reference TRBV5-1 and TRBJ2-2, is KAGVTQTPRYLIKTRGQQVTLSCSPISGHRSVSWYQQTPGQGLQFLFEYFSETQRNKGNFPGRFSGRQFSNSRSEMNVSTLELGDSALYLCASSRGRGTEELFFGEGSRLTVL.

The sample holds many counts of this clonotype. The CDR3 loop reads CASSLGTGRVLNTEAFF. CDR3 coding DNA: TGTGCCAGCAGCCTTGGGACAGGGAGAGTTTTGAACACTGAAGCTTTCTTT. The genes are TRBV11-2 and TRBJ1-1; 9 positions agree with TRBD1. Trimming removed 5 bases from V and 0 bases from J; junction bases left unmatched: 10. This CDR3 region has 17 residues. Germline CDR1 and CDR2: SGHAT and FQNNGV. The whole variable domain, filled in from reference TRBV11-2 and TRBJ1-1, reads EAGVAQSPRYKIIEKRQSVAFWCNPISGHATLYWYQQILGQGPKLLIQFQNNGVVDDSQLPKDRFSAERLKGVDSTLKIQPAKLEDSAVYLCASSLGTGRVLNTEAFFGQGTRLTVV.

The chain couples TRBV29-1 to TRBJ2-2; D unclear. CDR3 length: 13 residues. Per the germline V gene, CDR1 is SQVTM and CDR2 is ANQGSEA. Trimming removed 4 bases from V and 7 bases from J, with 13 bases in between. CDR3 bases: TGCAGCGTTGCCTTAGGTAGAGGCGGGGAGCTGTTTTTT. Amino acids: CSVALGRGGELFF.

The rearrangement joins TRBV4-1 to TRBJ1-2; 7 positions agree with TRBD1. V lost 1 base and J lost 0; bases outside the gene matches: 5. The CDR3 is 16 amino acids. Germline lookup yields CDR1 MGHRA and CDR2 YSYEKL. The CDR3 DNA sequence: TGCGCCAGCAGCCAAGGCAGGGGGAAGACTAACTATGGCTACACCTTC. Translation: CASSQGRGKTNYGYTF.

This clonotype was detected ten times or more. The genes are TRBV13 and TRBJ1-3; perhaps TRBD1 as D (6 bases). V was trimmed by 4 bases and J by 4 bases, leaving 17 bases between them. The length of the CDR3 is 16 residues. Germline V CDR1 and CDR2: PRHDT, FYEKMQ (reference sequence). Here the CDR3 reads CASSSIGGLRGNTIYF. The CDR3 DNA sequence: TGTGCCAGCAGCTCCATCGGGGGGCTGAGAGGAAACACCATATATTTT.

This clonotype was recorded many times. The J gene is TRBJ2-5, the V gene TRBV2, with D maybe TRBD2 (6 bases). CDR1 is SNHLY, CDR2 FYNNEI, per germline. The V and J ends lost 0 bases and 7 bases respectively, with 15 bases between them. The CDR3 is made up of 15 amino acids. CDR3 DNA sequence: TGTGCCAGCAGTGAAGCGCCACGGCTCGGGGGGACCCAGTACTTC. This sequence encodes CASSEAPRLGGTQYF.

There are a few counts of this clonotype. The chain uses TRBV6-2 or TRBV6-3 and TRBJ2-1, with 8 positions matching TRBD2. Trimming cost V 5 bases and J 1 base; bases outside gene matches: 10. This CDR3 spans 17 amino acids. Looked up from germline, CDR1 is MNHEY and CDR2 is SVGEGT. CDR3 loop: CASSHKREKGSYNEQFF. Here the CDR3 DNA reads TGTGCCAGCAGTCATAAGCGGGAGAAGGGGTCCTACAATGAGCAGTTCTTC.

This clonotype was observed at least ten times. CDR3 sequence (DNA): TGTGCCTGCGAAGGGACTAGCGGCCACTACGAGCAGTACTTC. This sequence encodes CACEGTSGHYEQYF. This rearrangement joins TRBV6-5 to TRBJ2-7; 11 bases match TRBD2. Germline CDR1 reads MNHEY; CDR2 reads SVGAGI. This CDR3 has 14 amino acids. The J segment lost 3 bases and the V segment lost 11 bases, leaving 9 bases of the junction unmatched.

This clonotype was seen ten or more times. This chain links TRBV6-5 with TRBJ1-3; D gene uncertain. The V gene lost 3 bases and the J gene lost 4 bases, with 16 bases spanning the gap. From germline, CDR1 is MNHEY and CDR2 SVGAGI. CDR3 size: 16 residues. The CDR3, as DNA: TGTGCCAGCAGTTATCGCGAACTCGGTACGGGAAACACCATATATTTT. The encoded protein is CASSYRELGTGNTIYF.

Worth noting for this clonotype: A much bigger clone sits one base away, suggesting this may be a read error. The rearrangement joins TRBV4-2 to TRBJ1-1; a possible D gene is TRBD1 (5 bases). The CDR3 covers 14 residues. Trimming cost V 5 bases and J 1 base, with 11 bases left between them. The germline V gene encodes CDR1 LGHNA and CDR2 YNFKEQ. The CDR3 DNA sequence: TGTGCCAGCAGCGAAGTTGGACAGAACACTGAAGCTTTCTTT. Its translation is CASSEVGQNTEAFF.

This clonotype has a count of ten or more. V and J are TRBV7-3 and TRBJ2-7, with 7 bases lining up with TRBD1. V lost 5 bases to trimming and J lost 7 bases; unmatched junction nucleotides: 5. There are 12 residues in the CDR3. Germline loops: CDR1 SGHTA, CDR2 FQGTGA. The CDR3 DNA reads TGTGCCAGCAGCGAGACAGGGAATGAGCAGTACTTC. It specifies CASSETGNEQYF.

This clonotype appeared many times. The CDR3 DNA reads TGCAGTGCCGAGGGACCGACCCTTGAAATCTATAGCAATCAGCCCCAGCATTTT. Translating it yields CSAEGPTLEIYSNQPQHF. This rearrangement joins TRBV20-1 to TRBJ1-5, with D perhaps matching TRBD1 (5 bases). CDR3 length equals 18 residues. Germline V gene lookup returns CDR1 DFQATT and CDR2 SNEGSKA (reference sequence). V was shortened by 6 bases and J by 0 bases, with 24 bases between the two germline ends.

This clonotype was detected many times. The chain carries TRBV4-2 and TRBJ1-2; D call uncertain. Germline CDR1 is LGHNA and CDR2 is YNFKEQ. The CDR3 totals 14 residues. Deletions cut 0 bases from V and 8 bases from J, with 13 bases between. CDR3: CASSQDHGVGGYTF. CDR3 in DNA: TGTGCCAGCAGCCAAGATCACGGGGTGGGAGGCTACACCTTC.